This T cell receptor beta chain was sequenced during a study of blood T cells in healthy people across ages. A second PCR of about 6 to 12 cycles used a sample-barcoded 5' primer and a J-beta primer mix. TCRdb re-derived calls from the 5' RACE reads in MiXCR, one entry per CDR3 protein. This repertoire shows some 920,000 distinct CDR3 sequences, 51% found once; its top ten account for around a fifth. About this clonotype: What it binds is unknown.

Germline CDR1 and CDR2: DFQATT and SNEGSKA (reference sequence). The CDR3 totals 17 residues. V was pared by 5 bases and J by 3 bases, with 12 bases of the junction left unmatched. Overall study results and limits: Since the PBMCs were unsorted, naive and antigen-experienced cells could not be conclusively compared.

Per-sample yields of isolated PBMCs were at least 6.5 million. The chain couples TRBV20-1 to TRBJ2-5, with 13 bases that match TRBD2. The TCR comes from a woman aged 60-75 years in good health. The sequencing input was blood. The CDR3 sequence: CSAYWGAGLAGEETQYF. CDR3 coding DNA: TGCAGTGCTTACTGGGGGGCTGGACTAGCGGGAGAAGAGACCCAGTACTTC.